Listed below are T cell receptor beta chains from one sample, sequenced in a study of cytomegalovirus exposure and HLA in healthy donors. Sequencing used immunoSEQ multiplex PCR; TCRdb keeps in-frame clones, though not all of them. The sample includes about 130,000 clones, roughly four fifths of them seen just once. Sequenced material: PBMCs. The receptors originated from a woman aged 55-69 years in good health and CMV-seropositive. CDR3s include the opening cysteine and the closing phenylalanine or tryptophan. The D gene is left open where the match is weak. Clone size, where shown, is once, few, many, or a class for clones that have expanded.

v_gene	j_gene	d_gene	abundance	CDR3nt	CDR3aa
TRBV5-1	TRBJ1-6	-	-	TGCGCCAGCAGCGCCGGGACGGAGGGTTCTAATTCACCCCTCCACTTT	CASSAGTEGSNSPLHF
TRBV10-3	TRBJ1-1	TRBD1	-	TGTGCCATCTCCGGGACAGGGAACACTGAAGCTTTCTTT	CAISGTGNTEAFF
TRBV19	TRBJ1-3	TRBD1	-	TGTGCCAGTACCCTGGGACAGGGGGCGACGAACACCATATATTTT	CASTLGQGATNTIYF
TRBV18	TRBJ1-1	-	once	TGTGCCAGCTCACCAGAGAGGAACACTGAAGCTTTCTTT	CASSPERNTEAFF
TRBV5-1	TRBJ1-1	TRBD1	-	TGCGCCAGCAGCCGGGACAGAATGAACACTGAAGCTTTCTTT	CASSRDRMNTEAFF
TRBV14	TRBJ1-2	-	once	TGTGCCAGCAGCCATGAAAACAGGGCCACTAACTATGGCTACACCTTC	CASSHENRATNYGYTF
TRBV19	TRBJ2-3	-	-	TGTGCCAGTAGTATAGATCACACGCTTCAATTCCAGTATTTT	CASSIDHTLQFQYF
TRBV10-1	TRBJ2-1	-	-	TGCGCCAGCAGTGCGGACAATGAGCAGTTCTTC	CASSADNEQFF
TRBV7-6	TRBJ1-5	-	once	TGTGCCTCCGGGGGACTGGGTAGCAATCAGCCCCAGCATTTT	CASGGLGSNQPQHF
TRBV6-5	TRBJ1-2	-	-	TGTGCCAGCAGTTACTCTGCAGTGAACTATGGCTACACCTTC	CASSYSAVNYGYTF
TRBV7-2	TRBJ2-2	TRBD2	-	TGTGCCAGCAGCTTAGATCACGGGAGGACGGGGGAGCTGTTTTTT	CASSLDHGRTGELFF
TRBV7-7	TRBJ1-5	TRBD1	-	TGTGCTAGCAGCTTAGACAGGGATCAGCCCCAGCATTTT	CASSLDRDQPQHF
TRBV6-6	TRBJ2-3	TRBD2	-	TGTGCCAGCAGTCATGTGACTAGCGGGAGATCAGATACGCAGTATTTT	CASSHVTSGRSDTQYF
TRBV19	TRBJ2-1	-	-	TGTGCCAGCGGGATCTCCGGCTACAATGAGCAGTTCTTC	CASGISGYNEQFF
TRBV14	TRBJ2-3	-	-	TGTGCCAGCAGCCAAGTTACGGGACAGCAGTATTTT	CASSQVTGQQYF
TRBV11-3	TRBJ2-7	-	once	TGTGCCAGCAGCTTAGAGTCGGGAAGCTCCTACGAGCAGTACTTC	CASSLESGSSYEQYF
TRBV2	TRBJ2-4	-	-	TGTGCCAGCAGTGAAGGGGTAGCGAGGTTCTCCAAAAACATTCAGTACTTC	CASSEGVARFSKNIQYF